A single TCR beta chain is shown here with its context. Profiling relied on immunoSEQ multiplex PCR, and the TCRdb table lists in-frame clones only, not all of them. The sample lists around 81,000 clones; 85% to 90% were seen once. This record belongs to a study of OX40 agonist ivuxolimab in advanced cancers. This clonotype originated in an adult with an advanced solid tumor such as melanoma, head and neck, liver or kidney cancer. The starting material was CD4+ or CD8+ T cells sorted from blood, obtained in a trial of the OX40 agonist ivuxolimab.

CDR3 loop: CAWRRDPKDTQYF. For the CDR3, the DNA is TGTGCCTGGAGGCGGGACCCCAAAGATACGCAGTATTTT. The chain couples TRBV30 to TRBJ2-3; D is perhaps TRBD2 (6 bases). The V and J ends lost 3 bases and 5 bases respectively, with 12 bases between them. The length of the CDR3 is 13 residues. CDR1 and CDR2 (germline): GTSNPN, SVGIG (reference sequence).